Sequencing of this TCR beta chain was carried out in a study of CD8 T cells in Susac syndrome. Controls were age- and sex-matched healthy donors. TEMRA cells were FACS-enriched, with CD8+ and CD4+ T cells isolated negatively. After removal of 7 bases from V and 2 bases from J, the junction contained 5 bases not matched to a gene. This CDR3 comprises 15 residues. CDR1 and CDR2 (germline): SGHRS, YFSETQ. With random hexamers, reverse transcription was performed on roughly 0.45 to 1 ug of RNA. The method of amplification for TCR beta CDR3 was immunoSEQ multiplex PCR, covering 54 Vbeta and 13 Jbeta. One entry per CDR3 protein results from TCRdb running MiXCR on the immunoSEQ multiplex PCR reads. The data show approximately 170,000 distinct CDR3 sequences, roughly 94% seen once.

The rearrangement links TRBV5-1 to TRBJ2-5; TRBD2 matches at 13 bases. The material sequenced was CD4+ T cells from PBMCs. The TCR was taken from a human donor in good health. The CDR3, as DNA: TGCGCCAGCCGCCAACTAGCGGGAGGGCAAGAGACCCAGTACTTC. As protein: CASRQLAGGQETQYF.